Listed here are 22 T cell receptor beta chains from one sample, sequenced in a study of molecular identifiers for immune sequencing clone quantification. TCRdb recomputed calls from the PCR reads with MiXCR, one row per CDR3 protein. The sample has 550,000 to 750,000 distinct CDR3 sequences; just under 20% are singletons. Sequenced material: naive CD8+ T cells from blood, with Jurkat cell RNA spiked in. Documented subset: FACS-sorted CD8+CD4-CCR7+CD45RA+ naive T cells. The receptors stem from a human donor in good health. Some libraries in this study had Jurkat cell RNA spiked in.

V and J are TRBV7-2 and TRBJ2-2; D gene uncertain. The CDR3 spans 15 residues. Germline V gene lookup returns CDR1 SGHTA and CDR2 FQGNSA. Trimming removed 2 bases at V and 1 base at J, with 8 bases between. The CDR3 loop is CASSLLWENTGELFF. In DNA, the CDR3 is TGTGCCAGCAGCTTATTGTGGGAGAACACCGGGGAGCTGTTTTTT.

In regard to this clonotype: This may come from a read error, since a much larger clone is one base off. Given the absence of the conserved phenylalanine or tryptophan at the CDR3 end, a read error is likely. The chain is built from TRBV2 and TRBJ1-5; 12 nucleotides line up with TRBD1. Unmatched junction bases numbered 10, after V lost 10 bases and J lost 0 bases. The CDR3 sequence is 17 residues long. Germline V gene data show CDR1 as SNHLY and CDR2 as FYNNEI. For the CDR3, the DNA is TGTGCCACCCAGCGGGACAGGGGGCCGGGTAGCAATCAGCCCCAGCATTTG. It codes for CATQRDRGPGSNQPQHL.

This clonotype was seen only a few times. The V and J genes are TRBV7-9 and TRBJ2-1, with 8 bases fitting TRBD1. The CDR3 totals 14 residues. V gave up 3 bases and J gave up 5 bases; unmatched junction bases: 3. Looked up from germline, CDR1 is SEHNR and CDR2 is FQNEAQ (reference sequence). For the CDR3, the DNA is TGTGCCAGCAGCTTCTCGACAGGGGACAATGAGCAGTTCTTC. Translating gives CASSFSTGDNEQFF.

There are many counts of this clonotype. The CDR3: CASSYSRGADQPQHF. CDR3 sequence (DNA): TGTGCCAGCAGTTACTCCCGGGGGGCAGATCAGCCCCAGCATTTT. The gene calls are TRBV6-5 and TRBJ1-5, with D perhaps TRBD1 (6 bases). CDR1 MNHEY and CDR2 SVGAGI come from the germline V gene. Trimming took off 0 bases at V and 5 bases at J, with 11 bases between the two ends. The length of the CDR3 is 15 residues.

This chain links TRBV5-1 with TRBJ2-7; no clear D. V was clipped by 4 bases and J by 3 bases, with 17 bases between them. There are 15 residues in the CDR3. CDR1 and CDR2 (germline): SGHRS, YFSETQ. In DNA, the CDR3 is TGCGCCAGCAGCAGACCGGGTCTCGCCGGCTACGAGCAGTACTTC. As protein: CASSRPGLAGYEQYF.

The chain is built from TRBV7-9 and TRBJ1-4; a weak D match, TRBD1 (5 bases). The germline V gene encodes CDR1 SEHNR and CDR2 FQNEAQ (reference sequence). V shed 5 bases and J shed 8 bases, with 21 bases lying between them. The CDR3 loop spans 16 amino acids. CDR3 DNA: TGTGCCAGCAGCAGAGGGGCTAACCAACTAATCGAAAAACTGTTTTTT. It encodes CASSRGANQLIEKLFF.

This clonotype was detected ten times or more. The genes are TRBV12-5 and TRBJ2-3; D call uncertain. Germline V gene data show CDR1 as LGHNT and CDR2 as FRNRAP. V lost 6 bases, J lost 7 bases, and 8 bases lay in between. The CDR3 consists of 11 residues. For the CDR3, the DNA is TGTGCTAGTGGGGATCCGAATACGCAGTATTTT. It encodes CASGDPNTQYF.

There are many counts of this clonotype. The V call is TRBV7-9, the J call TRBJ2-5; D ambiguous. The ends were cut back, 7 bases at V and 7 bases at J, with 19 bases in the middle. The CDR3 contains 14 residues. The germline V gene has CDR1 SEHNR and CDR2 FQNEAQ (reference sequence). CDR3 protein: CASIPPNSLGTQYF. CDR3 coding DNA: TGTGCCAGCATCCCACCTAACAGCCTCGGGACCCAGTACTTC.

This clonotype has a count of ten or more. This chain uses TRBV24-1 with TRBJ2-5; TRBD2 matches 11 bases. Unmatched junction bases numbered 18, after V lost 7 bases and J lost 0 bases. CDR1 is KGHDR and CDR2 is SFDVKD in the germline V gene. This CDR3 is 20 amino acids long. The CDR3 DNA reads as TGTGCCACCAGCTCAGGTCCCCTAGCGGGGGGCACGAAGTACCAAGAGACCCAGTACTTC. This codes for CATSSGPLAGGTKYQETQYF.

This clonotype was seen more than once but under ten times. The rearrangement links TRBV13 to TRBJ2-3, with 15 bases matching TRBD2. Germline V lookup: CDR1 PRHDT, CDR2 FYEKMQ (reference sequence). The ends lost 3 bases at V and 10 bases at J; junction bases unmatched: 8. The CDR3 totals 16 residues. This CDR3 reads CASSFGLAGGLKSQYF. The CDR3 DNA sequence: TGTGCCAGCAGCTTTGGACTAGCGGGGGGGCTTAAGTCGCAGTATTTT.

On this clonotype: This may stem from a read error, because a much larger clone lies one nucleotide away. The V call is TRBV4-3, the J call TRBJ1-3; no definite D call. Germline V gene sequence: CDR1 LGHNA, CDR2 YSLEER. The CDR3 consists of 16 residues. CDR3 amino acids: CASSQDQAGDGNTVYF. DNA for the CDR3: TGCGCCAGCAGCCAAGATCAGGCGGGAGATGGAAACACCGTATATTTT.

To note about this clonotype: A much larger clone sits a single nucleotide away, making a read error possible. The CDR3 DNA reads as TGTGCCAGCAGCTTATTGGTTCGGGACAGGGACGTGGAGACCCAGCACTTC. Its translation: CASSLLVRDRDVETQHF. The V call is TRBV7-3, the J call TRBJ2-5, with TRBD1 matching 9 bases. Germline loops: CDR1 SGHTA, CDR2 FQGTGA. The CDR3 extends over 17 amino acids.

CDR3: CASSGDRGTYEQYF. CDR3 coding DNA: TGTGCCAGCAGCGGGGACAGGGGGACCTACGAGCAGTACTTC. This chain joins TRBV5-6 and TRBJ2-7; TRBD1 aligns across 11 bases. This CDR3 comprises 14 residues. Germline V lookup: CDR1 SGHDT, CDR2 YYEEEE. With 4 bases clipped from V and 2 bases from J, the junction kept 2 bases outside the gene matches.

This clonotype was counted many times. V usage is TRBV7-6 and J usage is TRBJ1-2, with a tentative D call TRBD1 (6 bases). The germline V gene has CDR1 SGHVS and CDR2 FNYEAQ. The V gene lost 1 base and the J gene lost 4 bases, with 10 bases spanning the gap. There are 14 residues in the CDR3. The CDR3 protein is CASSLEGGSYGYTF. Here the CDR3 DNA reads TGTGCCAGCAGCTTAGAGGGGGGGAGCTATGGCTACACCTTC.

This clonotype appeared many times. CDR3 region: CASSFAGPNTEAFF. DNA for the CDR3: TGTGCCAGCAGTTTCGCAGGGCCGAACACTGAAGCTTTCTTT. This sequence joins TRBV12-3 or TRBV12-4 and TRBJ1-1, with D maybe TRBD1 (5 bases). V was shortened by 3 bases and J by 1 base, with 9 bases between the two germline ends. The CDR3 runs to 14 residues.

This clonotype was counted many times. The chain uses TRBV28 and TRBJ2-5, with a possible D match to TRBD2 (6 bases). Germline CDR1 is MDHEN and CDR2 is SYDVKM. The CDR3 totals 13 residues. V lost 6 bases and J 2 bases, leaving 10 bases between the germline ends. The CDR3 nucleotides read TGTGCCAGCAGACTAGCCCTTCAAGAGACCCAGTACTTC. It yields the protein CASRLALQETQYF.

Ten or more counts support this clonotype. V gene TRBV20-1 combines with J gene TRBJ2-5; D is uncertain. V lost 3 bases to trimming and J lost 2 bases, with 16 bases between them. The CDR3 length is 15 residues. Germline V gene sequence: CDR1 DFQATT, CDR2 SNEGSKA (reference sequence). CDR3 bases: TGCAGTGCTAGCCATCCCGAGGCAAGTCAAGAGACCCAGTACTTC. This sequence encodes CSASHPEASQETQYF.

A remark on this clonotype: It is likely a read error, because the conserved phenylalanine at the end of the CDR3 is missing. This chain links TRBV5-5 with TRBJ1-1; D unresolved. The CDR3 spans 16 residues. Germline CDR1 reads SGHKS; CDR2 reads YYEKEE (reference sequence). Here the CDR3 DNA reads TGTGCCAGCAGCCACCCCCGGCAGACAATGAACGCTGAAGCTTTCCTT. Encoded protein: CASSHPRQTMNAEAFL.

This clonotype was seen repeatedly, ten times or more. The chain combines TRBV6-2 or TRBV6-3 with TRBJ2-1; D tentatively reads TRBD1 or TRBD2 (5 bases each). Germline V gene sequence: CDR1 MNHEY, CDR2 SVGEGT. V lost 2 bases, J lost 6 bases, and 11 bases lay in between. The CDR3 is 14 residues long. The CDR3 coding sequence is TGTGCCAGCAGTTACGGGGGTAGCGTCAATGAGCAGTTCTTC. Its translation is CASSYGGSVNEQFF.

This clonotype was seen at least ten times. The V gene is TRBV9, the J gene TRBJ2-3; D gene unclear. The V and J ends lost 0 bases and 4 bases respectively, with 6 bases between them. The CDR3 has 13 amino acids. Germline CDR1 is SGDLS and CDR2 is YYNGEE. CDR3 bases: TGTGCCAGCAGCGTAGTCAGCCCAGATACGCAGTATTTT. The encoded protein is CASSVVSPDTQYF.

The chain has TRBV7-8 and TRBJ2-2; the match to TRBD1 covers 7 bases. Per germline, CDR1 SGHVS and CDR2 FQNEAQ. The CDR3 is 19 amino acids. Trimming at V came to 5 bases and at J to 0 bases, leaving 15 bases not matched to a gene. The CDR3 coding sequence is TGTGCCAGCAGCCCTACTCTCGGGACAGTATTCGCGAACACCGGGGAGCTGTTTTTT. Encoded protein: CASSPTLGTVFANTGELFF. The full variable domain, rest sourced from reference TRBV7-8 and TRBJ2-2, is GAGVSQSPRYKVAKRGQDVALRCDPISGHVSLFWYQQALGQGPEFLTYFQNEAQLDKSGLPSDRFFAERPEGSVSTLKIQRTQQEDSAVYLCASSPTLGTVFANTGELFFGEGSRLTVL.

A remark on this clonotype: This may be a read error, as it is one base from a much larger clone. This chain uses TRBV7-8 with TRBJ2-1; 12 positions agree with TRBD2. The germline gives CDR1 SGHVS, CDR2 FQNEAQ. This CDR3 has 16 residues. Here the CDR3 reads CARSSTSGGHYNEQFF. In DNA form, the CDR3 reads TGTGCCCGCAGCTCGACTAGCGGGGGTCATTACAATGAGCAGTTCTTC.